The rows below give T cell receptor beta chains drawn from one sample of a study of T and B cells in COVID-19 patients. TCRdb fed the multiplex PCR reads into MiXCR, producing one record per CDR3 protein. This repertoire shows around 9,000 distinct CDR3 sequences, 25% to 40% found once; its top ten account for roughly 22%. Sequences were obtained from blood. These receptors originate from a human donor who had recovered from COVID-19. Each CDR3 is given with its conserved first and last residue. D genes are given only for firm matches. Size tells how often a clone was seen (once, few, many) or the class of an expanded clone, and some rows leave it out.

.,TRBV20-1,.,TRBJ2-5,TGCAGTGCTAGTGGTCTTAGCGTACAAGAGACCCAGTACTTC,CSASGLSVQETQYF
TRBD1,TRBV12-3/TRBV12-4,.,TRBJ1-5,TGTGCCAGCAGTGCGCAGGGGGCTTACAATCAGCCCCAGCATTTT,CASSAQGAYNQPQHF
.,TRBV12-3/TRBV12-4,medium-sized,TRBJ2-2,TGTGCCAGCAGTTTGGGAGGGGGCGCGACCGGCGGGGAGCTGTTTTTT,CASSLGGGATGGELFF
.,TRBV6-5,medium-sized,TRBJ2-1,TGTGCCAGCAGTTATTTCGGACAGACTGAGCAGTTCTTC,CASSYFGQTEQFF
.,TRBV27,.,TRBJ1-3,TGTGCCAGCAGTCTGGGAGCAGCTGGAAACACCATATATTTT,CASSLGAAGNTIYF
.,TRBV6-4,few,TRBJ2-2,TGTGCCAGCAGTAAGGACAGGAACACCGGGGAGCTGTTTTTT,CASSKDRNTGELFF
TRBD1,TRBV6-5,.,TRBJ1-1,TGTGCCAGCAGTTCCACGGACAGGGTGGACACTGAAGCTTTCTTT,CASSSTDRVDTEAFF
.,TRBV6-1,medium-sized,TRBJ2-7,TGTGCCAGCAGTGAGCAGGGGCCCTTCTCCTACGAGCAGTACTTC,CASSEQGPFSYEQYF
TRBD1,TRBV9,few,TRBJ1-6,TGTGCCAGAGGGCGAGGACAGGGGGCGGGTTCCTATAATTCACCCCTCCACTTT,CARGRGQGAGSYNSPLHF
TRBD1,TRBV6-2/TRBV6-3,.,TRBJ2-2,TGTGCCAGCAGTTGGGTACGGGACAGGGGGCTGAACACCGGGGAGCTGTTTTTT,CASSWVRDRGLNTGELFF
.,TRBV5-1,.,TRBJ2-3,TGCGCCAGCAGCAGGGGACAAGATACGCAGTATTTT,CASSRGQDTQYF
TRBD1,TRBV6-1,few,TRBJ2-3,TGTGCCAGCAGTACAGGGGGCCTTAGAGATACGCAGTATTTT,CASSTGGLRDTQYF
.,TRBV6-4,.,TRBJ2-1,TGTGCCAGCAAGGTGTTGGGACGCCACTACAATGAGCAGTTCTTC,CASKVLGRHYNEQFF
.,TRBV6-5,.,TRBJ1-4,TGTGCCAGCAGCCGGACGATTAATGAAAAACTGTTTTTT,CASSRTINEKLFF
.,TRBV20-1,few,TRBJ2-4,TGCAGTGCTCCTGTTCTCTCAGGGACCAAAAACATTCAGTACTTC,CSAPVLSGTKNIQYF
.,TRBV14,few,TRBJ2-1,TGTGCCAGCAGCCAAGATCCGACCCGCGGGGCCTACAATGAGCAGTTCTTC,CASSQDPTRGAYNEQFF
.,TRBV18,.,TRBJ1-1,TGTGCCAGCTCACCAGGGACCGGGCGATCTGAAGCTTTCTTT,CASSPGTGRSEAFF
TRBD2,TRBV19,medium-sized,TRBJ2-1,TGTGCCAGTACCCCCGGGAGCGGGGGGGCCAACAATGAGCAGTTCTTC,CASTPGSGGANNEQFF
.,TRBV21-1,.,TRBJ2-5,TGTGCCAGCAGCCCGGCTAGCGGGGGGAATCTCCAAGAGACCCAGTACTTC,CASSPASGGNLQETQYF
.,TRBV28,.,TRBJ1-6,TGTGCCAGCAGTTTATATCCACTCCTGAGCCCTAATTCACCCCTCCACTTT,CASSLYPLLSPNSPLHF
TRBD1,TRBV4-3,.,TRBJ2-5,TGCGCCAGCAGCCAAGATCTGGGACAGGGGGCAGAGACCCAGTACTTC,CASSQDLGQGAETQYF
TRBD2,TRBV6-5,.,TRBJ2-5,TGTGCCAGCAGTACCCCGGGACTAGCGGGGACCATGGAAGAGACCCAGTACTTC,CASSTPGLAGTMEETQYF
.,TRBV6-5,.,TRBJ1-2,TGTGCCAGCCTCAGGGCCCTCGGCCCTTATGGCTACACCTTC,CASLRALGPYGYTF
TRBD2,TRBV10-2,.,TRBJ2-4,TGCGCCAGCAGTCCCCCACTAGCGGGGGGTAGTAACATTCAGTACTTC,CASSPPLAGGSNIQYF
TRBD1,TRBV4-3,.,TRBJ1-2,TGCGCCAGCAGCCAAGATCGGGACAGCACCCTGGGAGGCTACACCTTC,CASSQDRDSTLGGYTF
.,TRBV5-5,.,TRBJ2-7,TGTGCCAGCAGCTTGGGGGCCCTCTACGAGCAGTACTTC,CASSLGALYEQYF
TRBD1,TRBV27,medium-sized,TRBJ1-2,TGTGCCAGCAGTGTGGACAGGGGATATGGCTACACCTTC,CASSVDRGYGYTF
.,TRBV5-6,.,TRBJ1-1,TGTGCCAGCAGCTTGAGGCAGGAGTCTGAAGCTTTCTTT,CASSLRQESEAFF
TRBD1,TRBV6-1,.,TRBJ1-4,TGTGCCAGCAGGTTGAGCCCAGGGGGTACTAATGAAAAACTGTTTTTT,CASRLSPGGTNEKLFF
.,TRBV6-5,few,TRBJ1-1,TGTGCCAGCAGTTATAAGGGAAGTATGGGGATAGGAATGAACACTGAAGCTTTCTTT,CASSYKGSMGIGMNTEAFF
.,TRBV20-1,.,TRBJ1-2,TGCAGTGCGAACCCTCAGGGTGGCCCTCTTAACTATGGCTACACCTTC,CSANPQGGPLNYGYTF
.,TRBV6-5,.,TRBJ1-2,TGTGCCAGCAGTTACCACAGAATGGGCTATGGCTACACCTTC,CASSYHRMGYGYTF
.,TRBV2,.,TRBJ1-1,TGTGCCAGCACACAGGCCTACGGGGACACTGAAGCTTTCTTT,CASTQAYGDTEAFF
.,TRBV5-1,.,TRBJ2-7,TGCGCCAGCAGCTTGGGACTAGTTAGCTACGAGCAGTACTTC,CASSLGLVSYEQYF
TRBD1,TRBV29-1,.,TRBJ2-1,TGCAGCGTTCGACCTACCGGGACAGGGGGAGTTGGCGAGCAGTTCTTC,CSVRPTGTGGVGEQFF
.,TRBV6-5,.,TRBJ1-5,TGTGCCAGCAGGGAGAGCGGGAGCAATCAGCCCCAGCATTTT,CASRESGSNQPQHF
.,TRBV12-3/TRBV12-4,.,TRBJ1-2,TGTGCCAGCAACCAACCTCGTACCGGAGGCTACACCTTC,CASNQPRTGGYTF
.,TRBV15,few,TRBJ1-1,TGTGCCACCAGCAGAGACCCCCCCTCTCCGGGGTTCGAAGCTTTCTTT,CATSRDPPSPGFEAFF
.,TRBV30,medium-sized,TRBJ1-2,TGTGCCTGGACAGGGTCGGGTATTAGTGGCTACACCTTC,CAWTGSGISGYTF
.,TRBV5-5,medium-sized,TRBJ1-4,TGTGCCAGCAGCTCGCGAGGGACCGAAAATGAAAAACTGTTTTTT,CASSSRGTENEKLFF
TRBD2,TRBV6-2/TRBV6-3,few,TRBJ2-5,TGTGCCAGCAGTCAGAATAGCGGGGGAGAGACCCAGTACTTC,CASSQNSGGETQYF
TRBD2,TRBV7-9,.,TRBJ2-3,TGTGCCAGAAGCTTGGTGACTAGCGGGGTGCGGGGAGATACGCAGTATTTT,CARSLVTSGVRGDTQYF
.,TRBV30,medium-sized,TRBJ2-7,TGTGCCTGGAGTGTACTGGCTGGCGTCGACGAGCAGTACTTC,CAWSVLAGVDEQYF
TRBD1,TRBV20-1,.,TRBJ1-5,TGCAGTGCTGACAGGGGCAATCAGCCCCAGCATTTT,CSADRGNQPQHF
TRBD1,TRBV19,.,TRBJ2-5,TGTGCCAGTAGTACCGGGGACAGGGGTCGAGAAGAGACCCAGTACTTC,CASSTGDRGREETQYF
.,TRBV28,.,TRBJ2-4,TGTGCCAGCAGCTCCGGGTCGGTCAAAAACATTCAGTACTTC,CASSSGSVKNIQYF
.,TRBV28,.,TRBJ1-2,TGTGCCAGCAGTTTGGTTTCGGGATCTGGTGGCTACACCTTC,CASSLVSGSGGYTF
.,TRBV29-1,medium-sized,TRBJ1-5,TGCAGCGTTGAAGAACCCGGGGAAGCCCAGCATTTT,CSVEEPGEAQHF
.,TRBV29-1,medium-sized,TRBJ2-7,TGCAGCGTTGAAGATGGCGGGACAGCATCCTACGAGCAGTACTTC,CSVEDGGTASYEQYF
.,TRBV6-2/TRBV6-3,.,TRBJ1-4,TGTGCCAGCTACAACTCTGCGACTAATGAAAAACTGTTTTTT,CASYNSATNEKLFF
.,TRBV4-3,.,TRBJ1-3,TGCGCCAGCAGACAAGACTATGTAGGAAACACCATATATTTT,CASRQDYVGNTIYF
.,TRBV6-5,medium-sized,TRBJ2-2,TGTGCCAGCAGCTCCGGTTCAAGGATTACCGGGGAGCTGTTTTTT,CASSSGSRITGELFF
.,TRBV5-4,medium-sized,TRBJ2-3,TGTGCCAGCAGCGGGGACCCGAGCACAGATACGCAGTATTTT,CASSGDPSTDTQYF
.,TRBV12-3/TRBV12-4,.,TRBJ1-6,TGTGCCAGCACCCGGACCTCCTATAATTCACCCCTCCACTTT,CASTRTSYNSPLHF
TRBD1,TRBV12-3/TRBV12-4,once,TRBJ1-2,TGTGCCAGCAGTTTGACAGGGCCCTCTGACTATGGCTACACCTTC,CASSLTGPSDYGYTF
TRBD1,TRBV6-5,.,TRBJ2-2,TGTGCCAGCAGAGGGACAGGGACCACCGGGGAGCTGTTTTTT,CASRGTGTTGELFF
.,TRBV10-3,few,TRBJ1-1,TGTGCCATCAGTCCTGGAGGGATCGACGGTAGGACTGAAGCTTTCTTT,CAISPGGIDGRTEAFF
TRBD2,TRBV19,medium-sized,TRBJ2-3,TGTGCCAGTAGCCTAGCGGGCCCAGATACGCAGTATTTT,CASSLAGPDTQYF